Detailed here is one TCR beta chain. No antigen is known for it. This entry is derived from a study of OX40 agonist ivuxolimab in advanced cancers. Across the whole study: Ivuxolimab, an antibody acting as an agonist of OX40 (CD134), was used to treat patients.

People who had autoimmune disease history or systemic immunosuppression were excluded. The junction had 8 bases not matched to a gene; V was cut back by 4 bases and J by 6 bases. There are 14 residues in the CDR3. Per the germline V gene, CDR1 is LNHDA and CDR2 is SQIVND (reference sequence). Findings and limits, study-wide: Fewer expanded clones were found on average in CD4+ than in CD8+ T cells. Low normalized T-cell clonal expansion was additionally recorded for some nonresponders.

The method was immunoSEQ multiplex PCR; TCRdb's version includes in-frame clones alone and lacks a portion of them. The data contain 75,000 to 95,000 clones, roughly 86% of them singletons. The sequencing here drew on CD4+ or CD8+ T cells sorted from blood, taken in a trial of the OX40 agonist ivuxolimab. The chain combines TRBV19 with TRBJ1-1, with 7 bases that match TRBD1. This TCR was sampled from an adult with an advanced solid tumor such as melanoma, head and neck, liver or kidney cancer. This chain's CDR3 is CASSTRQGSPEAFF. CDR3 bases: TGTGCCAGTAGTACCCGACAGGGTTCGCCTGAAGCTTTCTTT.